This T cell receptor beta chain was obtained from a study of blood T cell repertoires in COVID-19. Study information: Acute and convalescent COVID-19 specimens originated in the United States, Italy and Spain.

Trimming at V came to 4 bases and at J to 4 bases, leaving 11 bases not matched to a gene. CDR1 and CDR2 (germline): KGHSH, LQKENI. CDR3 size: 18 residues. Study processing details: The assay estimated nucleated cells by amplifying reference gene primers. The protocol was immunoSEQ multiplex PCR, while the TCRdb copy is restricted to in-frame clones and leaves out a portion. That table gives V, J and clone size, and the DNA gave D and trimming. The sample has roughly 87,000 clones, 75% seen once; the top ten hold roughly 4.2%. This TCR came from a woman aged 50 to 60 with acute or convalescent COVID-19. The sequencing input was peripheral blood. The chain links TRBV18 to TRBJ2-3, with 13 bases matching TRBD2. The CDR3 loop reads CASSQPGLAGSRADTQYF. Written as DNA, the CDR3 is TGTGCCAGCTCACAGCCGGGACTAGCGGGGAGTAGGGCAGATACGCAGTATTTT.